This TCR beta chain was observed in a study of blood T cells in healthy people across ages. Study-level findings and limits: With unsorted PBMCs, a conclusive comparison of naive versus antigen-experienced cells was not possible.

PCR was performed a second time for about 7 to 11 cycles using a sample-barcoded 5' primer and a J-beta primer mix. A single record per CDR3 protein comes from TCRdb applying MiXCR to the 5' RACE reads. The sample holds 1 million or so distinct CDR3 sequences, approximately 26% seen once. The CDR3 has 13 amino acids. The V gene's germline CDR1 is MNHNS and CDR2 SASEGT. V trimming: 8 bases; J trimming: 3 bases; junction bases outside the gene matches: 5. As to this clonotype: What it recognizes is unknown.

Caucasian individuals from Russia who were healthy and aged about 6 to 95 acted as donors. This same sample was also taken into another study, of T cells of mothers and their children.

Material: blood. This rearrangement joins TRBV6-1 to TRBJ2-3; the match to TRBD2 covers 7 bases. The TCR was taken from a girl aged 2 to 9 in good health. This CDR3 reads CASGRELTDTQYF. CDR3 bases: TGTGCCAGCGGGAGGGAATTGACAGATACGCAGTATTTT.